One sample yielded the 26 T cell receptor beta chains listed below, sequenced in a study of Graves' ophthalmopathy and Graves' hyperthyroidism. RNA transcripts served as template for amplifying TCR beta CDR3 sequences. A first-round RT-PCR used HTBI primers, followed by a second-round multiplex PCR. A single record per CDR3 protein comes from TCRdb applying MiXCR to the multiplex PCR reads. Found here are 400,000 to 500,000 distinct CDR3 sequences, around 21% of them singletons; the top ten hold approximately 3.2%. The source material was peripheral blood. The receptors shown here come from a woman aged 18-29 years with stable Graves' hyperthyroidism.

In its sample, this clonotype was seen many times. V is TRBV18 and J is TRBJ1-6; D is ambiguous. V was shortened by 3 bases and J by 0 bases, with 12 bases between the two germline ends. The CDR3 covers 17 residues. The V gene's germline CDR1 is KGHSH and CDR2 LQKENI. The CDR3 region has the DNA TGTGCCAGCTCACCGTCGACATTTCGCTCCTATAATTCACCCCTCCACTTT. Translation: CASSPSTFRSYNSPLHF.

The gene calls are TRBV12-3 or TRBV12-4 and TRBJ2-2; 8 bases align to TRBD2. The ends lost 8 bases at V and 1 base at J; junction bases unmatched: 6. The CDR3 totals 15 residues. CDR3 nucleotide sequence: TGTGCCAGCCGCACGGCGGGAGGGAACACCGGGGAGCTGTTTTTT. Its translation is CASRTAGGNTGELFF.

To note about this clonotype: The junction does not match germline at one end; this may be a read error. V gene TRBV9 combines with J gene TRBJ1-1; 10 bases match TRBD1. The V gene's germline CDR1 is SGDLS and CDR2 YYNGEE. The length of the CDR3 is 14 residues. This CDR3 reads CASGVGQGDTEAFF. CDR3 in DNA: TGTGCCAGCGGCGTAGGACAGGGGGACACTGAAGCTTTCTTT.

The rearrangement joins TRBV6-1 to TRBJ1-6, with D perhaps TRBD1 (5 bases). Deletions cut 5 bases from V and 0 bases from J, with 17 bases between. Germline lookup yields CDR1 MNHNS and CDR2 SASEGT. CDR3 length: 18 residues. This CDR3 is CASSRGSLESSYNSPLHF. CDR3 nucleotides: TGTGCCAGCAGTAGGGGTTCGCTGGAGAGCTCCTATAATTCACCCCTCCACTTT.

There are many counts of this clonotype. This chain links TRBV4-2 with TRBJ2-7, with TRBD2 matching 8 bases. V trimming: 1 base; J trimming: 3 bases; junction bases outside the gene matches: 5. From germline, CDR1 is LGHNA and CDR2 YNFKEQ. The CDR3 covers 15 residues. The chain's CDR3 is CASSQATSGSYEQYF. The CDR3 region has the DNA TGTGCCAGCAGCCAAGCCACAAGCGGGAGCTACGAGCAGTACTTC.

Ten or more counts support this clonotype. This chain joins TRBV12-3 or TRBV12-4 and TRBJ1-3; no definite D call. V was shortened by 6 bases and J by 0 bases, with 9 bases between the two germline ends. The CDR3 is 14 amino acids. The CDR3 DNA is TGTGCCAGCAGAGCTAGACGCTCTGGAAACACCATATATTTT. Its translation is CASRARRSGNTIYF.

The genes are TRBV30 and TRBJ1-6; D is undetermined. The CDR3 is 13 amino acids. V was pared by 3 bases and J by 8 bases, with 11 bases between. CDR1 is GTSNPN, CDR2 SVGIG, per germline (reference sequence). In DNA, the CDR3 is TGTGCCTGGAGGAGACTTGGGGATTCACCCCTCCACTTT. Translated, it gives CAWRRLGDSPLHF.

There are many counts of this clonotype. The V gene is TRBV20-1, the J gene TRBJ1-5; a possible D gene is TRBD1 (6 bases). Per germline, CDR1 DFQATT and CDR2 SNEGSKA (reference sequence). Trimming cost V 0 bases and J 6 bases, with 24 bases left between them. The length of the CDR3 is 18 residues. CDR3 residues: CSARDATGSPLAGQPQHF. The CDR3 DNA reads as TGCAGTGCTAGAGACGCAACAGGGTCCCCTTTGGCCGGTCAGCCCCAGCATTTT.

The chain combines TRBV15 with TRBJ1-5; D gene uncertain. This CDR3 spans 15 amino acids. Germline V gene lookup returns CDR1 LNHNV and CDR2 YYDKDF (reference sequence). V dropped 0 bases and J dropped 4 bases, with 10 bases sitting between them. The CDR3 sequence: CATSREWTGNQPQHF. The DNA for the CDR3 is TGTGCCACCAGCAGAGAATGGACGGGGAATCAGCCCCAGCATTTT.

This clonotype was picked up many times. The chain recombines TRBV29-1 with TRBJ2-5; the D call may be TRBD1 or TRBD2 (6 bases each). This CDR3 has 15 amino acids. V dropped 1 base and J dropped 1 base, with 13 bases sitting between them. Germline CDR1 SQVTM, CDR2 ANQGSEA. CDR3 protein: CSVEGGVGGQETQYF. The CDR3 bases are TGCAGCGTTGAAGGCGGGGTAGGGGGCCAAGAGACCCAGTACTTC.

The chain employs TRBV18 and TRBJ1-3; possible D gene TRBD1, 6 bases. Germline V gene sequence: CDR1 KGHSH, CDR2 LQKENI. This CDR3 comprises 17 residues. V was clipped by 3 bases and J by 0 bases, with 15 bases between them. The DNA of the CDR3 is TGTGCCAGCTCACCGGGGGCAGGGCTAGGCTCTGGAAACACCATATATTTT. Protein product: CASSPGAGLGSGNTIYF.

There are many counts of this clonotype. CDR3 protein: CSARRLAGGFDEQYF. The CDR3 DNA reads as TGCAGTGCTAGACGGCTAGCGGGAGGTTTCGACGAGCAGTACTTC. J is TRBJ2-7 and V is TRBV20-1, with 11 nucleotides matching TRBD2. The CDR3 extends over 15 amino acids. Germline-derived CDR1 and CDR2 are DFQATT and SNEGSKA (reference sequence). V dropped 2 bases and J dropped 5; count of bases not matched to a gene: 8.

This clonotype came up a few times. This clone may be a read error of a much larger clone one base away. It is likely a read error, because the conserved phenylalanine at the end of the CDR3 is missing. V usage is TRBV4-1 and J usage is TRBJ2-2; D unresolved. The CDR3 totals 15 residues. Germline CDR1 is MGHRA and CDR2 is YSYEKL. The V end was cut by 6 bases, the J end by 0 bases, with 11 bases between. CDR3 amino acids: CASSPPSPNTGELFL. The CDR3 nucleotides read TGCGCCAGCAGTCCCCCCTCTCCGAACACCGGGGAGCTGTTTCTT.

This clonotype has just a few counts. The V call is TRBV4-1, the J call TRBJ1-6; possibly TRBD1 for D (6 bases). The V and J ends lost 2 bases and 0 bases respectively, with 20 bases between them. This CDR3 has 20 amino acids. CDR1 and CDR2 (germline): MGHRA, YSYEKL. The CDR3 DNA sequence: TGCGCCAGCAGCCAATCCGTCCGATCCGACAGGAACTCCTATAATTCACCCCTCCACTTT. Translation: CASSQSVRSDRNSYNSPLHF.

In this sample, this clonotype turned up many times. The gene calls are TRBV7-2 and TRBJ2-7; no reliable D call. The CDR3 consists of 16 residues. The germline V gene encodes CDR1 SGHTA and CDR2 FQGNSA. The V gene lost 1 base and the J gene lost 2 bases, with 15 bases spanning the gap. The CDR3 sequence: CASSLGLPARAYEQYF. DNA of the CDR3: TGTGCCAGCAGCTTAGGACTCCCCGCCCGTGCCTACGAGCAGTACTTC.

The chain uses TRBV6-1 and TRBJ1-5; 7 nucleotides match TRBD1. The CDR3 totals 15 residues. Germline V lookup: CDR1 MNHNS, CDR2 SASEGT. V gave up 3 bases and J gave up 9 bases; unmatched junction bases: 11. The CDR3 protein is CASSEPLTGNSPQHF. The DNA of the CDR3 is TGTGCCAGCAGTGAGCCCCTGACAGGGAATTCGCCCCAGCATTTT.

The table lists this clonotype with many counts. This CDR3 reads CASSGFLSPGELFF. CDR3 coding DNA: TGTGCCAGCAGCGGGTTTTTGAGCCCCGGGGAGCTGTTTTTT. This chain links TRBV11-2 with TRBJ2-2, with D unclear. The V end lost 5 bases, the J end lost 6 bases, and 13 bases lay between the germline ends. Germline loops: CDR1 SGHAT, CDR2 FQNNGV. This CDR3 is built from 14 residues.

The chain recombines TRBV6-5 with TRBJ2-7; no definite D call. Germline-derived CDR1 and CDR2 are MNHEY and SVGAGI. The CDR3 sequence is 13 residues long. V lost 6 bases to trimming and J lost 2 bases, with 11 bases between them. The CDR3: CASRYQKTYEQYF. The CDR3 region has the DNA TGTGCCAGCAGGTACCAGAAGACCTACGAGCAGTACTTC.

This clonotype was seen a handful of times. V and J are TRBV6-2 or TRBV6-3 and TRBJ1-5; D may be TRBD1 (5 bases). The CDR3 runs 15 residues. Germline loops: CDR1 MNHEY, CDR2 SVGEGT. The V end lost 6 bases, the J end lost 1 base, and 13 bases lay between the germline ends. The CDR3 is CASRSGTESNQPQHF. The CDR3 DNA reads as TGTGCCAGCAGATCCGGGACGGAGAGCAATCAGCCCCAGCATTTT.

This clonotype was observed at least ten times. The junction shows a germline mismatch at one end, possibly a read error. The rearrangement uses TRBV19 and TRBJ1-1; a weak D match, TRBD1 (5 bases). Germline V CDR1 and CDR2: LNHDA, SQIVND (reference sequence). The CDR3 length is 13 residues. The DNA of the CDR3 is TGTGCCAGTAGTATTGGGACTAACAGTGAAGCTTTCTTT. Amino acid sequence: CASSIGTNSEAFF.

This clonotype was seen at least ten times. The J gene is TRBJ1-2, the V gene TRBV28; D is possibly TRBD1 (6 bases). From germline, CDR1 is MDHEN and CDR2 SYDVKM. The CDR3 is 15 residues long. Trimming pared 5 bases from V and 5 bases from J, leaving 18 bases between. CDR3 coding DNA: TGTGCCAGCAGTCCCCGGGACACCATGATTTATGGCTACACCTTC. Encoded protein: CASSPRDTMIYGYTF.

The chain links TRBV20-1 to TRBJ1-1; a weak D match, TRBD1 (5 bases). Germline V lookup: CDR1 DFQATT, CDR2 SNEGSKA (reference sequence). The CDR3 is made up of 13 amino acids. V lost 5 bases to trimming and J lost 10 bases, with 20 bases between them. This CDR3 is CSARTGARFAAFF. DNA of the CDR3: TGCAGTGCTCGAACCGGGGCCCGATTTGCAGCTTTCTTT.

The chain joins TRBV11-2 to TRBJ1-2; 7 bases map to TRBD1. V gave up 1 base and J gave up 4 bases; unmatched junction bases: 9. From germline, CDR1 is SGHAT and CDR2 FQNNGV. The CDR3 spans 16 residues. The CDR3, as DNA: TGTGCCAGCAGCTTAGTCCCAGGGGGTGGTGGCTATGGCTACACCTTC. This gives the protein CASSLVPGGGGYGYTF.

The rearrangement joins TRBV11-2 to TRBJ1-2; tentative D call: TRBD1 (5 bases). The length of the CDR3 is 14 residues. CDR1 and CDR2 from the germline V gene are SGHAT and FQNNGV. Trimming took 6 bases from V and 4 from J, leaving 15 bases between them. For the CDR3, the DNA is TGTGCCAGCAGGCCAAGTAGGGGCTTCTATGGCTACACCTTC. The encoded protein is CASRPSRGFYGYTF.

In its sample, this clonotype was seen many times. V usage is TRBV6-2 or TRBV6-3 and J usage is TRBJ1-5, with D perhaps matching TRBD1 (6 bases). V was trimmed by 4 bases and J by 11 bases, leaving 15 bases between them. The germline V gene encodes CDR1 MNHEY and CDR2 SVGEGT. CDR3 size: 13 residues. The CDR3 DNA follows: TGTGCCAGCAGTTCTCCAGGACAGACCACCCAGCATTTT. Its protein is CASSSPGQTTQHF.

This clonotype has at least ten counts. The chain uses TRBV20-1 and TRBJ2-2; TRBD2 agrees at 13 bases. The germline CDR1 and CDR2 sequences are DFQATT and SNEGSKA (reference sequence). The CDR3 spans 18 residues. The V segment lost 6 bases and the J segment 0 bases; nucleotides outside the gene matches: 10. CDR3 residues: CSARLTGLAGSNTGELFF. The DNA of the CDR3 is TGCAGTGCGCGTCTCACGGGACTAGCGGGGTCGAACACCGGGGAGCTGTTTTTT.